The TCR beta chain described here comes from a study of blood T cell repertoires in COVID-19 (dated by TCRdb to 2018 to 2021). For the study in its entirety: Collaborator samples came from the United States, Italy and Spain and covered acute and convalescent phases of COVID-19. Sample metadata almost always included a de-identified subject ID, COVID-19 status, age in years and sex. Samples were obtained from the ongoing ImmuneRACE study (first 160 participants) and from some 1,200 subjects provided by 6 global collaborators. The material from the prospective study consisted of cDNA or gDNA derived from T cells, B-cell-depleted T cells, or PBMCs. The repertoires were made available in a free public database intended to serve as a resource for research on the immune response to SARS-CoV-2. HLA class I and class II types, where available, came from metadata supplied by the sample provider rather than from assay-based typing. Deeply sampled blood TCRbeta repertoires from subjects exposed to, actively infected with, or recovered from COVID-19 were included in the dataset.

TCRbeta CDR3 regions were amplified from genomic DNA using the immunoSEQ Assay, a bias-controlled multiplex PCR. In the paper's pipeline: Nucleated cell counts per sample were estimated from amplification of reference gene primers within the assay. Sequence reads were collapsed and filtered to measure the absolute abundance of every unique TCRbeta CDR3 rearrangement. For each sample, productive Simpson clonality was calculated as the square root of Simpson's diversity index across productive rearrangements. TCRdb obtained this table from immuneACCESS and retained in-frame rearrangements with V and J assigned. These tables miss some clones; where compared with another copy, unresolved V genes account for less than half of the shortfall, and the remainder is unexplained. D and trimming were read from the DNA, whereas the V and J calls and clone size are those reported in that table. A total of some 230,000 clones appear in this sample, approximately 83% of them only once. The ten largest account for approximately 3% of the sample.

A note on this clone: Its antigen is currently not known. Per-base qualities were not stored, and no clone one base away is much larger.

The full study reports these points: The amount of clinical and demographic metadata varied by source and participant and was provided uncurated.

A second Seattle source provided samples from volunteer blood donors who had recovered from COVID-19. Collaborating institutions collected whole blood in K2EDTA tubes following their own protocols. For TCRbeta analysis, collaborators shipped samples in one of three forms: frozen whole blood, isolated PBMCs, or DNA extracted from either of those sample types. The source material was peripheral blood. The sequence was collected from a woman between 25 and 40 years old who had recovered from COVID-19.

The DNA reads TGTGCCAGCAGCTTGGGGAATACAGGGCCAGAGACCCAGTACTTC. Its translation is CASSLGNTGPETQYF. The receptor chain draws on TRBV5-6 and TRBJ2-5; matching of 6 bases hints at TRBD1 as the D gene. Cut back by 0 bases and 4 bases, the V and J ends lie 13 bases apart. The CDR3 contains 15 residues, cysteine and phenylalanine counted. Just CDR3 DNA is preserved here, 45 bases in frame from base 1. Based on the germline V gene, the CDR1 and CDR2 sequences are SGHDT and YYEEEE.